This TCR beta chain was identified in a study of T-cell memory formation after mild COVID-19. TCRdb re-analysed the 5' RACE reads in MiXCR, keeping a single row per CDR3 protein. The sample gives fewer than 50,000 distinct CDR3 sequences, roughly 9.8% of which show up once; approximately 12% is in the top ten. Germline trimming cut 6 bases from V and 0 bases from J; bases unmatched to any gene: 8. Germline V gives CDR1 DFQATT, CDR2 SNEGSKA (reference sequence). The CDR3 length is 17 residues. This receptor was taken from an adult woman who had mild COVID-19 (a few samples of this study predate the infection). Cell type and time point are not known. The sequenced sample consisted of PBMCs or a T cell subset sorted from them (not recorded which). The chain carries TRBV20-1 and TRBJ2-3; 14 nucleotides agree with TRBD2. The DNA of the CDR3 is TGCAGTGCCACTACGGGACTAGCGGGAGCCAGCACAGATACGCAGTATTTT. This codes for CSATTGLAGASTDTQYF.